This T cell receptor (beta chain) stems from a study of cytomegalovirus exposure and HLA in healthy donors. Findings of the study overall: A subsequent analysis found that TCR clusters from the first cohort also tended to co-occur in the approximately 130 validation repertoires, with approximately 95% of cluster scores above 0. Altogether, 150 to 200 TCR beta chains were recorded as cytomegalovirus-associated. Through in vitro validation, a few CMV-associated chains were shown to be specific for CMV antigens.

Libraries were prepared by immunoSEQ multiplex PCR; TCRdb keeps only in-frame clonotypes and omits some of them. The table includes 250,000 to 400,000 clones, 75% to 90% detected once. V was pared by 6 bases and J by 5 bases, with 16 bases between. This CDR3 comprises 14 residues. Germline lookup yields CDR1 SQVTM and CDR2 ANQGSEA. With respect to this clone: The target antigen is unknown.

The receptor comes from a woman under 40 in good health and CMV-seropositive. The rearrangement joins TRBV29-1 to TRBJ1-4; TRBD1 might be the D (5 bases). The sample comprised PBMCs. CDR3 in DNA: TGCAGCGTCGCAGTCCAGGGAGCAAATGAAAAACTGTTTTTT. Encoded protein: CSVAVQGANEKLFF.